A single sample gave rise to the 17 T cell receptor beta chains below, sequenced in a study of cytomegalovirus exposure and HLA in healthy donors. PCR used 60 Vbeta primers and 13 Jbeta primers. Produced via immunoSEQ multiplex PCR; TCRdb's table is partial and in-frame only. Recorded for this sample: roughly 110,000 clones. The specimen sequenced was PBMCs. The receptors were sampled from a man aged 30-40 years in good health and CMV-seronegative.

As concerns this clone: The sample has other DNA sequences that encode this CDR3 too. Here the CDR3 reads CASSLDRSSYEQYF. DNA of the CDR3: TGTGCCAGCAGCTTAGACCGCAGCTCCTACGAGCAGTACTTC. The chain carries TRBV7-2 and TRBJ2-7; D gene unclear. With 1 base removed from V and 0 bases from J, the gap between germline ends came to 7 bases. The CDR3 runs to 14 residues. Germline assignment: CDR1 SGHTA and CDR2 FQGNSA. Filled out from reference TRBV7-2 and TRBJ2-7, the complete variable domain reads GAGVSQSPSNKVTEKGKDVELRCDPISGHTALYWYRQSLGQGLEFLIYFQGNSAPDKSGLPSDRFSAERTGGSVSTLTIQRTQQEDSAVYLCASSLDRSSYEQYFGPGTRLTVT.

The gene calls are TRBV14 and TRBJ1-3; D possibly corresponds to TRBD1 (6 bases). Germline CDR1 and CDR2: SGHDN and FVKESK. Trimming took off 7 bases at V and 0 bases at J, with 13 bases between the two ends. The length of the CDR3 is 15 residues. CDR3 loop: CASTRQAISGNTIYF. The DNA for the CDR3 is TGTGCCAGCACTCGACAGGCGATCTCTGGAAACACCATATATTTT.

CDR3: CASSKTGAYGYTF. The DNA of the CDR3 is TGTGCCAGCAGCAAGACAGGCGCCTATGGCTACACCTTC. This chain links TRBV14 with TRBJ1-2; TRBD1 is a possible D gene (6 bases). V dropped 5 bases and J dropped 4 bases, with 11 bases sitting between them. The V gene's germline CDR1 is SGHDN and CDR2 FVKESK. This CDR3 region has 13 residues.

The CDR3 DNA reads TGTGCCAGCAGCTCTAACAGGGCCCGACCGAGGGTACTCCACTTT. Amino acids: CASSSNRARPRVLHF. This rearrangement joins TRBV7-9 to TRBJ1-6; a possible D gene is TRBD1 (6 bases). Germline V gene sequence: CDR1 SEHNR, CDR2 FQNEAQ (reference sequence). Trimming stripped 4 bases from V and 16 bases from J, with 23 bases between. The CDR3 runs 15 residues.

This chain joins TRBV19 and TRBJ2-2, with 12 positions matching TRBD2. The CDR3 is 17 amino acids. Germline V lookup: CDR1 LNHDA, CDR2 SQIVND (reference sequence). V lost 3 bases to trimming and J lost 0 bases; unmatched junction nucleotides: 2. The CDR3 DNA follows: TGTGCCAGTAGTATGACTAGCGGGGGAGCGAACACCGGGGAGCTGTTTTTT. This gives the protein CASSMTSGGANTGELFF.

J is TRBJ2-7 and V is TRBV7-6; maybe TRBD1 (6 bases). Per the germline V gene, CDR1 is SGHVS and CDR2 is FNYEAQ. Trimming took off 5 bases at V and 2 bases at J, with 13 bases between the two ends. The CDR3 has 14 residues. The CDR3, as DNA: TGTGCCAGCAGCCAAGGACAGTTTGCCTACGAGCAGTACTTC. Its protein product is CASSQGQFAYEQYF. Based on the CDR3 plus reference TRBV7-6 and TRBJ2-7, the full variable domain is GAGVSQSPRYKVTKRGQDVALRCDPISGHVSLYWYRQALGQGPEFLTYFNYEAQQDKSGLPNDRFSAERPEGSISTLTIQRTEQRDSAMYRCASSQGQFAYEQYFGPGTRLTVT.

This chain connects TRBV5-1 to TRBJ2-5; TRBD1 matches at 11 bases. The CDR3 runs to 14 residues. Losses at the gene ends were 3 bases for V and 4 bases for J; bases not matched to a gene: 2. Germline CDR1 is SGHRS and CDR2 is YFSETQ. In DNA form, the CDR3 reads TGCGCCAGCAGCTCGGGACAGGGGGGAGAGACCCAGTACTTC. Translating gives CASSSGQGGETQYF. The complete variable domain, with remaining parts taken from reference TRBV5-1 and TRBJ2-5, reads KAGVTQTPRYLIKTRGQQVTLSCSPISGHRSVSWYQQTPGQGLQFLFEYFSETQRNKGNFPGRFSGRQFSNSRSEMNVSTLELGDSALYLCASSSGQGGETQYFGPGTRLLVL.

This chain joins TRBV5-1 and TRBJ2-2; no reliable D call. This CDR3 region has 14 residues. V was shortened by 6 bases and J by 6 bases, with 15 bases between the two germline ends. Germline V lookup: CDR1 SGHRS, CDR2 YFSETQ. The CDR3, as DNA: TGCGCCAGCACCCCCGCCCTATTAGCCGGGGAGCTGTTTTTT. As protein: CASTPALLAGELFF.

This sequence joins TRBV9 and TRBJ2-1; D is unclear. V dropped 0 bases and J dropped 7 bases, with 8 bases sitting between them. The CDR3 contains 13 residues. CDR1 is SGDLS, CDR2 YYNGEE, per germline. The CDR3 nucleotides are TGTGCCAGCAGCGTAGATGCCCAGAATGAGCAGTTCTTC. It codes for CASSVDAQNEQFF.

The rearrangement joins TRBV7-3 to TRBJ2-1; the D gene is possibly TRBD1 (6 bases). The CDR3 totals 18 residues. The V end was cut by 0 bases, the J end by 3 bases, with 18 bases between. The germline V gene encodes CDR1 SGHTA and CDR2 FQGTGA. Written as DNA, the CDR3 is TGTGCCAGCAGCTTAACGGGTGGAGGCAAAGGGGGCTACAATGAGCAGTTCTTC. It yields the protein CASSLTGGGKGGYNEQFF.

On this clone itself: The sample carries other DNA sequences with the same CDR3. The chain employs TRBV7-2 and TRBJ2-5, with 12 bases fitting TRBD2. V dropped 1 base and J dropped 2; count of bases not matched to a gene: 2. The germline CDR1 and CDR2 sequences are SGHTA and FQGNSA. The CDR3 has 16 amino acids. In nucleotides, the CDR3 is TGTGCCAGCAGCTTAGGCCTAGCGGGGGGGCAAGAGACCCAGTACTTC. Encoded protein: CASSLGLAGGQETQYF.

V and J are TRBV7-2 and TRBJ1-1, with 7 positions matching TRBD1. CDR3 length: 14 residues. Trimming removed 5 bases from V and 5 bases from J; junction bases left unmatched: 8. CDR1 is SGHTA and CDR2 is FQGNSA in the germline V gene. The DNA of the CDR3 is TGTGCCAGCAGCGTAACAGGGGTAGGAACTGAAGCTTTCTTT. It is translated as CASSVTGVGTEAFF.

Here the CDR3 reads CASSWRTETGELFF. The CDR3 DNA reads as TGTGCCAGCAGCTGGAGGACCGAGACCGGGGAGCTGTTTTTT. The chain couples TRBV7-9 to TRBJ2-2; D might be TRBD2 (5 bases). V lost 4 bases to trimming and J lost 5 bases, with 11 bases between them. Germline V gene data show CDR1 as SEHNR and CDR2 as FQNEAQ (reference sequence). The length of the CDR3 is 14 residues.

The rearrangement uses TRBV7-2 and TRBJ1-3, with D perhaps TRBD1 (5 bases). CDR3 size: 14 residues. Germline values: CDR1 SGHTA, CDR2 FQGNSA. The V end lost 5 bases, the J end lost 6 bases, and 14 bases lay between the germline ends. The CDR3 reads CASSRQSLENTIYF. DNA for the CDR3: TGTGCCAGCAGCCGACAGTCCCTCGAAAACACCATATATTTT.

V is TRBV25-1 and J is TRBJ2-5; 9 bases line up with TRBD1. Matching the DNA end better, TRBJ2-7 makes the J call doubtful. The CDR3 consists of 14 residues. The V gene's germline CDR1 is MGHDK and CDR2 SYGVNS. The CDR3 protein is CASSAGQGAYEQYF. CDR3 DNA sequence: TGTGCCAGCAGTGCGGGACAGGGAGCCTACGAGCAGTACTTC.

The rearrangement uses TRBV6-1 and TRBJ1-2; 7 positions agree with TRBD1. Trimming at V came to 1 base and at J to 2 bases, leaving 1 base not matched to a gene. Germline CDR1 is MNHNS and CDR2 is SASEGT. The CDR3 contains 14 residues. The CDR3 is CASSEVRGNYGYTF. The DNA of the CDR3 is TGTGCCAGCAGTGAAGTCAGGGGGAACTATGGCTACACCTTC.

This rearrangement joins TRBV5-1 to TRBJ2-2; 9 nucleotides agree with TRBD1. With 0 bases clipped from V and 2 bases from J, the junction kept 2 bases outside the gene matches. The CDR3 has 16 amino acids. Germline V gives CDR1 SGHRS, CDR2 YFSETQ. The CDR3 sequence: CASSLVGQGNTGELFF. CDR3 nucleotide sequence: TGCGCCAGCAGCTTGGTGGGACAGGGTAACACCGGGGAGCTGTTTTTT.